The 16 T cell receptor beta chains below all came from one sample that was sequenced in a study of cytomegalovirus exposure and HLA in healthy donors. The PCR contained 60 Vbeta and 13 Jbeta primers. The table came from immunoSEQ multiplex PCR; TCRdb's copy has only in-frame clones and leaves some out. This table holds 150,000 to 200,000 clones, 77% found once. Specimen: PBMCs. Receptors were obtained from a woman aged 25 to 39 in good health and CMV-seronegative.

The chain carries TRBV7-9 and TRBJ1-1; D gene unclear. Germline loops: CDR1 SEHNR, CDR2 FQNEAQ (reference sequence). This CDR3 has 14 residues. Trimming removed 7 bases from V and 1 base from J, with 13 bases in between. The chain's CDR3 is CASTPVGRNTEAFF. Here the CDR3 DNA reads TGTGCCAGCACCCCGGTGGGCCGGAACACTGAAGCTTTCTTT. The full variable domain, completed using reference TRBV7-9 and TRBJ1-1, is DTGVSQNPRHKITKRGQNVTFRCDPISEHNRLYWYRQTLGQGPEFLTYFQNEAQLEKSRLLSDRFSAERPKGSFSTLEIQRTEQGDSAMYLCASTPVGRNTEAFFGQGTRLTVV.

This chain uses TRBV5-1 with TRBJ1-1; tentatively, D is TRBD1 (5 bases). Trimming removed 6 bases from V and 0 bases from J, with 12 bases in between. CDR3 size: 14 residues. CDR1 is SGHRS and CDR2 is YFSETQ in the germline V gene. The CDR3 spells CASTFDRLNTEAFF. CDR3 sequence (DNA): TGCGCCAGCACTTTTGACAGATTGAACACTGAAGCTTTCTTT. The full variable domain, completed using reference TRBV5-1 and TRBJ1-1, is KAGVTQTPRYLIKTRGQQVTLSCSPISGHRSVSWYQQTPGQGLQFLFEYFSETQRNKGNFPGRFSGRQFSNSRSEMNVSTLELGDSALYLCASTFDRLNTEAFFGQGTRLTVV.

This chain connects TRBV10-2 to TRBJ2-5; 13 bases fit TRBD2. The germline V gene encodes CDR1 WSHSY and CDR2 SAAADI. Unmatched junction bases numbered 0, after V lost 6 bases and J lost 2 bases. The CDR3 has 14 amino acids. The CDR3 DNA is TGCGCCAGCAGGACTAGCGGGGGGCAAGAGACCCAGTACTTC. Amino acid sequence: CASRTSGGQETQYF.

The chain carries TRBV9 and TRBJ2-3; D remains ambiguous. CDR1 and CDR2 (germline): SGDLS, YYNGEE. This CDR3 comprises 13 residues. Trimming took off 2 bases at V and 5 bases at J, with 9 bases between the two ends. CDR3 region: CASSVVARDTQYF. The DNA for the CDR3 is TGTGCCAGCAGCGTCGTAGCAAGAGATACGCAGTATTTT.

The V and J genes are TRBV28 and TRBJ1-6; TRBD1 matches 9 bases. CDR1 and CDR2 from the germline V gene are MDHEN and SYDVKM. This CDR3 contains 14 residues. J gave up 8 bases and V 4 bases, and 3 bases lay outside the gene matches. CDR3 DNA: TGTGCCAGCAGTTCCGGGACAGGGCATTCACCCCTCCACTTT. Its translation: CASSSGTGHSPLHF.

Only a few counts were recorded for this clone. The chain has TRBV4-3 and TRBJ1-1; 8 bases match TRBD1. Germline assignment: CDR1 LGHNA and CDR2 YSLEER. V lost 3 bases, J lost 7 bases, and 7 bases stayed unmatched. The CDR3 totals 14 residues. This CDR3 is CASSHIQGAYEAFF. In nucleotides, the CDR3 is TGCGCCAGCAGCCATATCCAGGGGGCTTATGAAGCTTTCTTT.

This sequence joins TRBV28 and TRBJ2-1; no clear D gene. The V and J ends lost 4 bases and 0 bases respectively, with 16 bases between them. This CDR3 contains 17 residues. Germline V gives CDR1 MDHEN, CDR2 SYDVKM. The CDR3 DNA reads as TGTGCCAGCAGTTCCCCCTTCGAAGCGAGCTCCTACAATGAGCAGTTCTTC. This sequence encodes CASSSPFEASSYNEQFF.

The CDR3 nucleotides are TGTGCCAGCAGCGTCCAGGGTCTAAATAATTCACCCCTCCACTTT. This sequence encodes CASSVQGLNNSPLHF. This chain joins TRBV6-1 and TRBJ1-6; D might be TRBD1 (5 bases). V shed 6 bases and J shed 5 bases, with 14 bases lying between them. CDR1 is MNHNS, CDR2 SASEGT, per germline. CDR3 length equals 15 residues.

This clone has a single count. This rearrangement joins TRBV28 to TRBJ2-6; the match to TRBD1 covers 8 bases. V gave up 6 bases and J gave up 0 bases; unmatched junction bases: 10. CDR1 MDHEN and CDR2 SYDVKM come from the germline V gene. The CDR3 is 18 amino acids. The CDR3 bases are TGTGCCAGCAGACGGACAGGGACACCGACCTCTGGGGCCAACGTCCTGACTTTC. Its protein is CASRRTGTPTSGANVLTF. The whole variable domain, remainder taken from reference TRBV28 and TRBJ2-6, is DVKVTQSSRYLVKRTGEKVFLECVQDMDHENMFWYRQDPGLGLRLIYFSYDVKMKEKGDIPEGYSVSREKKERFSLILESASTNQTSMYLCASRRTGTPTSGANVLTFGAGSRLTVL.

This clone showed up just once. The chain has TRBV5-8 and TRBJ1-4; 9 bases match TRBD1. CDR1 SGHTS and CDR2 YDEGEE come from the germline V gene. J gave up 6 bases and V 4 bases, and 4 bases lay outside the gene matches. The CDR3 spans 14 residues. The CDR3 nucleotides are TGTGCCAGCAGCGTTGACAGGGGGTATGAAAAACTGTTTTTT. Protein: CASSVDRGYEKLFF.

The chain's CDR3 is CASSDSGVVRKNTEAFF. The CDR3 DNA reads TGCGCCAGCAGTGATTCCGGGGTGGTCAGAAAGAACACTGAAGCTTTCTTT. V is TRBV10-2 and J is TRBJ1-1; D not certain. V lost 3 bases and J 1 base, leaving 18 bases between the germline ends. CDR1 and CDR2 (germline): WSHSY, SAAADI. The CDR3 consists of 17 residues.

The V gene is TRBV7-3, the J gene TRBJ1-3; D ambiguous. This CDR3 has 14 residues. Looked up from germline, CDR1 is SGHTA and CDR2 is FQGTGA. V lost 3 bases and J lost 0, with 6 bases in between. The CDR3 coding sequence is TGTGCCAGCAGCTTCGGGAGCTCTGGAAACACCATATATTTT. Encoded protein: CASSFGSSGNTIYF.

V gene TRBV9 combines with J gene TRBJ1-4; TRBD1 is a possible D gene (5 bases). The germline gives CDR1 SGDLS, CDR2 YYNGEE. The CDR3 has 16 amino acids. Between the trimmed V and J ends, which lost 4 bases and 3 bases, there was a span of 16 bases. The CDR3 loop is CASSPGGLVANEKLFF. Written as DNA, the CDR3 is TGTGCCAGCAGCCCCGGGGGGTTAGTGGCTAATGAAAAACTGTTTTTT.

V is TRBV19 and J is TRBJ1-3, with a tentative D call TRBD1 (5 bases). Deletions cut 8 bases from V and 1 base from J, with 18 bases between. The CDR3 sequence is 16 residues long. Germline values: CDR1 LNHDA, CDR2 SQIVND (reference sequence). The DNA for the CDR3 is TGTGCCAGTCGCCCAGAACCAGGGCGTTCTGGAAACACCATATATTTT. Its translation is CASRPEPGRSGNTIYF.

CDR3 in amino acids: CASSIAGYYNEQFF. CDR3 nucleotide sequence: TGTGCCAGCAGTATAGCGGGATATTACAATGAGCAGTTCTTC. The chain has TRBV27 and TRBJ2-1, with TRBD2 matching over 8 bases. There are 14 residues in the CDR3. CDR1 is MNHEY, CDR2 SMNVEV, per germline (reference sequence). V gave up 5 bases and J gave up 4 bases; unmatched junction bases: 4.

The sample holds a few counts of this clone. This chain links TRBV10-1 with TRBJ2-3; 11 bases fit TRBD2. Germline V gene sequence: CDR1 WNHNN, CDR2 SYGVQD (reference sequence). The CDR3 is 19 amino acids. After removal of 7 bases from V and 5 bases from J, the junction contained 20 bases not matched to a gene. The CDR3 DNA follows: TGCGCCAGCACCGAGAGTAGCGGGAGGGCCCGTAACGGTATAGATACGCAGTATTTT. It is translated as CASTESSGRARNGIDTQYF.